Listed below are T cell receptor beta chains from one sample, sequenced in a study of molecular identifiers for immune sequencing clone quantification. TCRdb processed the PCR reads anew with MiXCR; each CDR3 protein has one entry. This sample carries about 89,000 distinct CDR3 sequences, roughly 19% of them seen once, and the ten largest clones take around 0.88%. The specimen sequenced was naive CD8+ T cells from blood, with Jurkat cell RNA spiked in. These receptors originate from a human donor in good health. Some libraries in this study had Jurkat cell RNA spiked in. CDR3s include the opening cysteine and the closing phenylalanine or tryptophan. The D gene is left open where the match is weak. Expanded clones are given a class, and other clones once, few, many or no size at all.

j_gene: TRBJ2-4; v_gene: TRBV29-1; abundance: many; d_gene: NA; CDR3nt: TGCAGCGTTGAAGTTTCAGGGCCAAACCCTCCGGGCATTCAGTACTTC; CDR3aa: CSVEVSGPNPPGIQYF
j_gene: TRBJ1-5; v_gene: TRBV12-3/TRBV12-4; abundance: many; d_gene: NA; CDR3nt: TGTGCCAGCAGTTACACGGACAATCAGCCCCAGCATTTT; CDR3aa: CASSYTDNQPQHF
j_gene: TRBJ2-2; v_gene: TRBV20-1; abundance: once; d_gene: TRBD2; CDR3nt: TGCAGTGCTAGAGATGGGACTAGCGCTACCGGGGAGCTGTTTTTT; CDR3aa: CSARDGTSATGELFF
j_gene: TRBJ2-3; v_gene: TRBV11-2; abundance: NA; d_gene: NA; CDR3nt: TGTGCCGGCAGCTTAGTCGGGACTTGGACAGATACGCAGTATTTT; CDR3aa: CAGSLVGTWTDTQYF
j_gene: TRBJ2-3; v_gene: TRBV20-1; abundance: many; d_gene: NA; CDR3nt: TGCAGTGCTAGACCGGTGCTGCTAGTAGGCACAGATACGCAGTATTTT; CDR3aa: CSARPVLLVGTDTQYF
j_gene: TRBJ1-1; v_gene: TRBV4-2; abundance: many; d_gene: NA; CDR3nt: TGTGCCAGCAGCATGGAATCGAACACTGAAGCTTTCTTT; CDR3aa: CASSMESNTEAFF
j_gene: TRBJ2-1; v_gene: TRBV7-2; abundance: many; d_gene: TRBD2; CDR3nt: TGTGCCAGCAGCTCCTTGACTAGCGGGCATTCTTGGGAGCAGTTCTTC; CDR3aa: CASSSLTSGHSWEQFF
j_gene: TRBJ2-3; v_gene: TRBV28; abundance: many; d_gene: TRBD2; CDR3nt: TGTGCCAGCAGTTTGACTAGCCTCTCTCGCAATACGCAGTATTTT; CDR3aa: CASSLTSLSRNTQYF
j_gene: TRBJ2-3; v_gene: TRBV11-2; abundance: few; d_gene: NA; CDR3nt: TGTGCCAGCAGCTTAGAGTCAGTTCCCGCAGATACGCAGTATTTT; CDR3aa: CASSLESVPADTQYF
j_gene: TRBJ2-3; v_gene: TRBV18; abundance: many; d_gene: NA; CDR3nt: TGTGCCAGCTCCGCTCCCGGGGGCACAGATACGCAGTATTTT; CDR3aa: CASSAPGGTDTQYF
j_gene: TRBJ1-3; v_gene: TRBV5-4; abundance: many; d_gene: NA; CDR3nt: TGTGCCAGCAGCCCCACGGGAGAAAACACCATATATTTT; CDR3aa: CASSPTGENTIYF
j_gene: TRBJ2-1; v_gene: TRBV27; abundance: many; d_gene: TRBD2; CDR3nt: TGTGCCAGCAGTGAGCCGGGACTAGCGTCCCATGAGCAGTTCTTC; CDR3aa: CASSEPGLASHEQFF
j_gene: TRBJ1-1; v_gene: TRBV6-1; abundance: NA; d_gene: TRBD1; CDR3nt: TGTGCCAGCAGTGAGGTTGCAGGGGGATGGACTGAAGCTTTCTTT; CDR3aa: CASSEVAGGWTEAFF
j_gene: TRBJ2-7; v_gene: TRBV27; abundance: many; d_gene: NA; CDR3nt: TGTGCCAGCAGGTCATCGGGGGTGGACGAGCAGTACTTC; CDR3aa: CASRSSGVDEQYF
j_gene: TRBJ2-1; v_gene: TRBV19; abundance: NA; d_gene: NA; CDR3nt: TGTGCCAGTAGTAGTCAGAATGAGCAGCTCTTC; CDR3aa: CASSSQNEQLF
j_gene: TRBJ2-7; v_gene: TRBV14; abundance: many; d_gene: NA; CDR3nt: TGTGCCAGCAGCCTCCCTTGGGGGCATCAGTACTTC; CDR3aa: CASSLPWGHQYF
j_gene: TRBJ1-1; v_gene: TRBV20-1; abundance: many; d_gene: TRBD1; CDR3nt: TGCAGTGCTAGGACAGGGGTTTCTACTGAAGCTTTCTTT; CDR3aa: CSARTGVSTEAFF
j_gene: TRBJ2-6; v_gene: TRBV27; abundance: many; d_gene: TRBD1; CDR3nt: TGTGCCAGCAGTTTTACAGGGGGCTCTGGGGCCAACGTCCTGACTTTC; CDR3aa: CASSFTGGSGANVLTF
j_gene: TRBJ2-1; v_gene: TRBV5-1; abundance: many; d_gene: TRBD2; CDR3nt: TGCGCCAGCAGCTTGGTTTCTAGCGGGATTAGTGAGCAGTTCTTC; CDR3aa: CASSLVSSGISEQFF
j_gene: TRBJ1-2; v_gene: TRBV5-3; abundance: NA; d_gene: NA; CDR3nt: TGTGCCAGCACCCCCCCGGGGGGAGTCGCCCCAGAAAAGTATGGCTACACCTTC; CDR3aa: CASTPPGGVAPEKYGYTF
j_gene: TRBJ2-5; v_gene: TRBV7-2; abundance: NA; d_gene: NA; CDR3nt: TGTGCCAGCAGCTTAGCGGGGGGCCTTCAAGAGACCCAGTACTTC; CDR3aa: CASSLAGGLQETQYF
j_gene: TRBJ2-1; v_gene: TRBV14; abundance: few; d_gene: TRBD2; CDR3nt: TGTGCCAGCAGCCAGGTGGGACTAGCGGGATACTACAATGAGCAGTTCTTC; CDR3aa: CASSQVGLAGYYNEQFF
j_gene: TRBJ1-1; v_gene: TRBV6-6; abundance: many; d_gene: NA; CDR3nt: TGTGCCAGCAGTTATTCGTCGGGCAGGGACATTTTAGGGAACACTGAAGCTTTCTTT; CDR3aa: CASSYSSGRDILGNTEAFF
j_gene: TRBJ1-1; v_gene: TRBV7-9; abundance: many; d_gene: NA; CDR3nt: TGTGCCAGCAGCTTAGCGGACGTGCCCATGAACACTGAAGCTTTCTTT; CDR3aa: CASSLADVPMNTEAFF
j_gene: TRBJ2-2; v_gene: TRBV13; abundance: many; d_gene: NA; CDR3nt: TGTGCCAGCAGCTTAGTCGGGAACACCGGGGAGCTGTTTTTT; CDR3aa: CASSLVGNTGELFF
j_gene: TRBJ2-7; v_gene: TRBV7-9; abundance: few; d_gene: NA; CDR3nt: TGTGCCAGCAGCGCACGGGATACCTACGAGCAGTACTTC; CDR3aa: CASSARDTYEQYF
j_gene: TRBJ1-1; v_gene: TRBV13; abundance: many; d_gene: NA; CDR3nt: TGTGCCAGCAGCCCAGTGGCAGGGACCACTGAAGCTTTCTTT; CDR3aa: CASSPVAGTTEAFF
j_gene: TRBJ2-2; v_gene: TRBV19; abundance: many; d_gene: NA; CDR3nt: TGTGCCAGTACCCCTGGGGGCTGGGCCGGGGAGCTGTTTTTT; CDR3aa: CASTPGGWAGELFF
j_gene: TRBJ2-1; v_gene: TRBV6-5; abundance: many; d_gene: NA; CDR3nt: TGTGCCAGCAGTTACGGAGGGGGGTACAATGAGCAGTTCTTC; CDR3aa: CASSYGGGYNEQFF
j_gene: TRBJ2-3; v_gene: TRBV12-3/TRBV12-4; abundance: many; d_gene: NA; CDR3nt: TGTGCCAGCAGTTTGTGGCGGAGCACAGATACGCAGTATTTT; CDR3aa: CASSLWRSTDTQYF
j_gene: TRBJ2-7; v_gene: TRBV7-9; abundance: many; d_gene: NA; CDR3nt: TGTGCCAGCAACGGCGGAGGTTACGAGCAGTACTTC; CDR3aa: CASNGGGYEQYF
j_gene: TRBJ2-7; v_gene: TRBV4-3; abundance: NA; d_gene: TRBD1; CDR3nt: TGCGCCAGCAGCCAAGGGACAGGGAGCGAGCAGTACTTC; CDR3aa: CASSQGTGSEQYF
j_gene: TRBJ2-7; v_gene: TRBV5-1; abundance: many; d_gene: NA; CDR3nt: TGCGCCAGCAGCCCGGACGGAACCTACGAGCAGTACTTC; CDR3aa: CASSPDGTYEQYF
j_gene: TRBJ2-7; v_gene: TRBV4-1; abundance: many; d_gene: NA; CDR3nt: TGCGCCAGCAGCCCTAGCGACAGATACGAGCAGTACTTC; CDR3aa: CASSPSDRYEQYF
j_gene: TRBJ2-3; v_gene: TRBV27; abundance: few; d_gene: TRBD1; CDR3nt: TGTGCCAGCAGCCGACTAACCGGGACAGGCATATACTACACAGATACGCAGTATTTT; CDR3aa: CASSRLTGTGIYYTDTQYF
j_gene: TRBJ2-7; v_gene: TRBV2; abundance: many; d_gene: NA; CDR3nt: TGTGCCAGCAGCGGCTTGGACACCTCCTACGAGCAGTACTTC; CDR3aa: CASSGLDTSYEQYF
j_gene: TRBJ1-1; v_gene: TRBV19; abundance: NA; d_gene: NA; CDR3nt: TGTGCCAGTAGCAGATCTGGGGGAACTGAAGCTTTCTTT; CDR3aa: CASSRSGGTEAFF
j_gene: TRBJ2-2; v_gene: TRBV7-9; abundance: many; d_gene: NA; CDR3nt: TGTGCCAGCAGCCCCCCCGGGACGGAGAACACCGGGGAGCTGTTTTTT; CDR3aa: CASSPPGTENTGELFF
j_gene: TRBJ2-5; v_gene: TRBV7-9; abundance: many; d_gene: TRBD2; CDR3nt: TGTGCCAGCAGCGACTTGCTAGCGGGAAGAGAGACCCAGTACTTC; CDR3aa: CASSDLLAGRETQYF
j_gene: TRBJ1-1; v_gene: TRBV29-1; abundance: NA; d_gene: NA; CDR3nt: TGCAGCGCCGGTTTCGAGCCTGAAGCTTTCTTT; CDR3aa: CSAGFEPEAFF
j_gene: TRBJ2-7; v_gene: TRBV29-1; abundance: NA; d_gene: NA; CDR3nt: TGCAGCGTTGAATACGGGGTCTACGAGCAGTACTTC; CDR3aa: CSVEYGVYEQYF
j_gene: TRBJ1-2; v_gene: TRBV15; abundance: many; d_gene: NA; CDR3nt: TGTGCCACCAGCAGAGATGACAACGGAAGACACAACTATGGCTACACCTTC; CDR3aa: CATSRDDNGRHNYGYTF
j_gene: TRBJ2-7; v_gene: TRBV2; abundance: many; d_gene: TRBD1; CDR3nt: TGTGCCAGCAGTGAGGCGCAGGGGGCCTACGAGCAGTACTTC; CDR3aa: CASSEAQGAYEQYF
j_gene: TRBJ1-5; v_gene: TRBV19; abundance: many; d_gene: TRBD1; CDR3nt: TGTGCCAGTAGTGTCGGACAGGGTCCCAATCAGCCCCAGCATTTT; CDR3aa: CASSVGQGPNQPQHF
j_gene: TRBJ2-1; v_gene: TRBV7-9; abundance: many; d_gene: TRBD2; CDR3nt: TGTGCCAGCAGCTTATTTCCTAGCGGGAGATATCTCAATGAGCAGTTCTTC; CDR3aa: CASSLFPSGRYLNEQFF
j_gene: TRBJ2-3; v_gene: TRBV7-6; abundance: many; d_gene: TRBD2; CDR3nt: TGTGCCAGCAGCTTAGTACTGACTAGCGGGATAGACACAGATACGCAGTATTTT; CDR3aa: CASSLVLTSGIDTDTQYF
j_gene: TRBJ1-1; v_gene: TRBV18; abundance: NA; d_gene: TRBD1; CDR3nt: TGTGCCAGCTCCCTGGACAGGGGGAGTCGGAACACTGAAGCTTTCTTT; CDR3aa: CASSLDRGSRNTEAFF
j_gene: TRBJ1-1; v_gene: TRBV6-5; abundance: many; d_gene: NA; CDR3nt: TGTGCCAGCAGACCCTGGGGGGGTACCACTGAAGCTTTCTTT; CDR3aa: CASRPWGGTTEAFF
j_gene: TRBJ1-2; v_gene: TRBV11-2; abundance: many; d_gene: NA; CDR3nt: TGTGCCAGCAGCTTAATGGCCGATGGCTACACCTTC; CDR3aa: CASSLMADGYTF
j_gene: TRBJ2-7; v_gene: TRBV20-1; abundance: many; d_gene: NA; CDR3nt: TGCAGTGCTGCTGGCTGGCAGGAGGCTTCTTACGAGCAGTACTTC; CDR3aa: CSAAGWQEASYEQYF
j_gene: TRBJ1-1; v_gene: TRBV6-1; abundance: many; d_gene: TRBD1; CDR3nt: TGTGCCAGCAGGGAGCTAACCGGGACAGGGACATTTAATTGGAACACTGAAGCTTTCTTT; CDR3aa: CASRELTGTGTFNWNTEAFF
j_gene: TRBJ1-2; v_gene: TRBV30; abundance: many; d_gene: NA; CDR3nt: TGTGCCTGGAGTCCTAATTATGGCTACACCTTC; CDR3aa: CAWSPNYGYTF
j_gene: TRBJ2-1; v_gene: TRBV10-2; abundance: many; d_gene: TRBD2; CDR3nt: TGCGCCAGCAGTGAACGGTCTAGCGGGGGGGCCTATGAGCAGTTCTTC; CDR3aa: CASSERSSGGAYEQFF
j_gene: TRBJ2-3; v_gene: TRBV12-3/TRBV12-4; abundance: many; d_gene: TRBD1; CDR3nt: TGTGCCAGCAGTTTACAGGGGGCCGCAGATACGCAGTATTTT; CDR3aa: CASSLQGAADTQYF
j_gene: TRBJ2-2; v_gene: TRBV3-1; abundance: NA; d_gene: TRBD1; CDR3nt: TGTGCCAGCAGCTCCATCTCCCTGGACAGGGTGGCCGGGGAGCTGTTTTTT; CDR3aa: CASSSISLDRVAGELFF
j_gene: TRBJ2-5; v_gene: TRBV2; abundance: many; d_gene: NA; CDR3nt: TGTGCCAGCAGTGATATAACTAGTGCCTTACAAGAGACCCAGTACTTC; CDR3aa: CASSDITSALQETQYF
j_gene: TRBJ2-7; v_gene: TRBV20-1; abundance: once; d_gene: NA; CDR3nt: TGCAGTGCTAGGGAACGAGACCATACCTACGAGCAGTACTTC; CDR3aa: CSARERDHTYEQYF